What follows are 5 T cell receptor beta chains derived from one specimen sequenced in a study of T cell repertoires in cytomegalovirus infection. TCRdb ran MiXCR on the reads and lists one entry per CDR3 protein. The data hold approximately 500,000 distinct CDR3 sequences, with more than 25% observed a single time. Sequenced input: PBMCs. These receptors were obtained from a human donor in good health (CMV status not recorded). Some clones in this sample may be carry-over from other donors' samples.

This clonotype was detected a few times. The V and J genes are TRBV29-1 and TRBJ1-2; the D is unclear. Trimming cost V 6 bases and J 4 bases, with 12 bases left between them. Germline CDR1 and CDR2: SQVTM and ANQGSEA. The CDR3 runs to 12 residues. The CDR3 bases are TGCAGCGTCGAGACGGCCCTCTATGGCTACACCTTC. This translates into CSVETALYGYTF.

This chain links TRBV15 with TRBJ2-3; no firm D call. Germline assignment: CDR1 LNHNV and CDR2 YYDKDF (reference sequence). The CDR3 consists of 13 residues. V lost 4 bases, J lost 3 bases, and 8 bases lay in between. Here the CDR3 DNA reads TGTGCCACCAGCAAGATTCGGACAGATACGCAGTATTTT. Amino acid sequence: CATSKIRTDTQYF.

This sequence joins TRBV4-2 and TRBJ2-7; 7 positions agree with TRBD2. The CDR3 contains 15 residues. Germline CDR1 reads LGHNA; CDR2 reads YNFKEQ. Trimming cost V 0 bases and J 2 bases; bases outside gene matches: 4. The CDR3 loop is CASSQDISGPYEQYF. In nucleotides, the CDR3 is TGTGCCAGCAGCCAAGATATTAGCGGGCCCTACGAGCAGTACTTC.

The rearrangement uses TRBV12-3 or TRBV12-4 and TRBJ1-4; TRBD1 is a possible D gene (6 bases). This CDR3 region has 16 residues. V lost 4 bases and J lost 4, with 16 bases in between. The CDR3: CASSSPPGQNNEKLFF. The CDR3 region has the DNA TGTGCCAGCAGTTCTCCCCCGGGACAAAATAATGAAAAACTGTTTTTT.

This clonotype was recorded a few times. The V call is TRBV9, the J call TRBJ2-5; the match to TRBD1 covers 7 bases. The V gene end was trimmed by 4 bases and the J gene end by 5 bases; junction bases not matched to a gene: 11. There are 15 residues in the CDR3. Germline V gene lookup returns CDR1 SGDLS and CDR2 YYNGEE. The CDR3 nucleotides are TGTGCCAGCAGCCCCCAGACAGGGCCGGCGGAGACCCAGTACTTC. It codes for CASSPQTGPAETQYF.